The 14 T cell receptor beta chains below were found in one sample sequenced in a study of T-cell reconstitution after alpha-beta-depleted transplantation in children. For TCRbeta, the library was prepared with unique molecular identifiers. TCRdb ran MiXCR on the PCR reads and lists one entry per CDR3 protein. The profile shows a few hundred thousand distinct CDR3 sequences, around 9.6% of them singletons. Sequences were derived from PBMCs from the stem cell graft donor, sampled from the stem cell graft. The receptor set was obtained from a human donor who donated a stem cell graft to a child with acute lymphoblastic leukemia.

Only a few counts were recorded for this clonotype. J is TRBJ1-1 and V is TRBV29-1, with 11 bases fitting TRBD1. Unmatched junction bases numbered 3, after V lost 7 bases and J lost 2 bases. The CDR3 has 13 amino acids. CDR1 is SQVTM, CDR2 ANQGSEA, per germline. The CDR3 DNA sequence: TGCAGCGCCGGGACAGGGGGAAACACTGAAGCTTTCTTT. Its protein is CSAGTGGNTEAFF.

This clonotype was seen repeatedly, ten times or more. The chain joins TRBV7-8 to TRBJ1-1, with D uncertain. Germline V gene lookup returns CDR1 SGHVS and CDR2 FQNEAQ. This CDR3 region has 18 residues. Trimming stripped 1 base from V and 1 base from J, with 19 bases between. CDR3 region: CASSLGVVSLGPNTEAFF. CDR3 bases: TGTGCCAGCAGCTTAGGAGTGGTCAGCCTAGGCCCGAACACTGAAGCTTTCTTT.

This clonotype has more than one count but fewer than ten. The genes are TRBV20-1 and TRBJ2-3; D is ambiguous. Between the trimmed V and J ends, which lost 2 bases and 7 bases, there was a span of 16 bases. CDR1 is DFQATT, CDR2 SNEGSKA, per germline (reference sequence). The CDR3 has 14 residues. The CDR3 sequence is CSARSPLGPNTQYF. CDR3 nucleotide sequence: TGCAGTGCTAGAAGCCCCCTCGGGCCGAATACGCAGTATTTT.

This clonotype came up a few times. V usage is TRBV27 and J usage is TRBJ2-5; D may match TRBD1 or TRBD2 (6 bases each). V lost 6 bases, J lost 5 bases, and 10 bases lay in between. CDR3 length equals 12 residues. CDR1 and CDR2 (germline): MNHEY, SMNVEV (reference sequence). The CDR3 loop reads CASRGGEETQYF. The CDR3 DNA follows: TGTGCCAGCAGGGGGGGCGAGGAGACCCAGTACTTC.

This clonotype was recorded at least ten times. CDR3 region: CASSLGRVETQYF. Written as DNA, the CDR3 is TGTGCCAGCAGCTTAGGAAGGGTAGAGACCCAGTACTTC. The chain links TRBV7-9 to TRBJ2-5; D not certain. V lost 1 base and J lost 4, with 7 bases in between. The CDR3 totals 13 residues. Germline values: CDR1 SEHNR, CDR2 FQNEAQ (reference sequence). Variable domain in full (rest from reference TRBV7-9 and TRBJ2-5): DTGVSQNPRHKITKRGQNVTFRCDPISEHNRLYWYRQTLGQGPEFLTYFQNEAQLEKSRLLSDRFSAERPKGSFSTLEIQRTEQGDSAMYLCASSLGRVETQYFGPGTRLLVL.

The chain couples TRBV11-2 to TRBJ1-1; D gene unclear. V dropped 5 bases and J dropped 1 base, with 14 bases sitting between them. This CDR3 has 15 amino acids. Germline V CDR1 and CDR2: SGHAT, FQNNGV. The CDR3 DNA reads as TGTGCCAGCAGCCCGAACGAAGCACGGAACACTGAAGCTTTCTTT. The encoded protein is CASSPNEARNTEAFF.

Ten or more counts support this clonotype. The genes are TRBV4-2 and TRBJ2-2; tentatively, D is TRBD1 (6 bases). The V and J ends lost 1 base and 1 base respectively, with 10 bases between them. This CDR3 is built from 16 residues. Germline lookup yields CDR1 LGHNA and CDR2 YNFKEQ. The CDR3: CASSQVGQMNTGELFF. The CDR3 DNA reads TGTGCCAGCAGCCAAGTTGGACAGATGAACACCGGGGAGCTGTTTTTT.

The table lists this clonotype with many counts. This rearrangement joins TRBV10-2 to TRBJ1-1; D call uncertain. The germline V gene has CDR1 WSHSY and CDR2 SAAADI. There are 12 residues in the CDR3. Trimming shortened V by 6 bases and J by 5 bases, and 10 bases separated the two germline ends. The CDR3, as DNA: TGCGCCAGCAGCAAGGGAGGAACTGAAGCTTTCTTT. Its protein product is CASSKGGTEAFF.

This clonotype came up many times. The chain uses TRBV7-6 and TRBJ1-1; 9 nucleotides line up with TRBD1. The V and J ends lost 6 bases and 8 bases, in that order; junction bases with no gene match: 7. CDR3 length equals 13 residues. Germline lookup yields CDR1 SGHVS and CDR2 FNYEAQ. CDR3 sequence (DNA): TGTGCCAGCAGGTTATTCGACAGGGGGGAAGCTTTCTTT. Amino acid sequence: CASRLFDRGEAFF.

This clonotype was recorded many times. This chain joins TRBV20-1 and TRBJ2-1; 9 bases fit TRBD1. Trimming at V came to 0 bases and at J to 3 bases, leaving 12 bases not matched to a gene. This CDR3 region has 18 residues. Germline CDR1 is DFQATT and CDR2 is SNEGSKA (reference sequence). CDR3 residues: CSARDSGPGQGSYNEQFF. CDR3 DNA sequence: TGCAGTGCTAGAGATTCTGGGCCGGGACAGGGTAGCTACAATGAGCAGTTCTTC.

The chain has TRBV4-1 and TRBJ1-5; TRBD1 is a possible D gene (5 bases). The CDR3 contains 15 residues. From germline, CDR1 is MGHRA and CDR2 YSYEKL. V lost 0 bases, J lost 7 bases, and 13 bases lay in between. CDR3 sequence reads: CASSQDRASWQPQHF. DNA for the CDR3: TGCGCCAGCAGCCAAGACAGGGCGAGCTGGCAGCCCCAGCATTTT.

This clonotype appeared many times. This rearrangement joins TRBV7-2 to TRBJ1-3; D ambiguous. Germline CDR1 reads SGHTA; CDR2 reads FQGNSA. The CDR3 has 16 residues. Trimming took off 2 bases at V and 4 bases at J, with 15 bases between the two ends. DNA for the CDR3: TGTGCCAGCAGCTTACGGTCTCGGGATGCGGGAAACACCATATATTTT. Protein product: CASSLRSRDAGNTIYF.

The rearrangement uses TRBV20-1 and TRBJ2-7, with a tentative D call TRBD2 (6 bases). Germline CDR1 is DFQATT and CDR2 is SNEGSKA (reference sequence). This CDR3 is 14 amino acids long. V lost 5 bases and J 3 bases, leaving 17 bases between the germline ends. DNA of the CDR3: TGCAGTGCTGAATTAACCACCGGGAGCTACGAGCAGTACTTC. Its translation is CSAELTTGSYEQYF.

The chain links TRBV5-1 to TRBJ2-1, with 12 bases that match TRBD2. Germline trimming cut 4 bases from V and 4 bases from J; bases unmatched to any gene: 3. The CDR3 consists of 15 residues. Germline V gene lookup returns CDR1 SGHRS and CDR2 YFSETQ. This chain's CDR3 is CASSTGLAGYNEQFF. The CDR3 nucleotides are TGCGCCAGCAGCACGGGACTAGCGGGTTACAATGAGCAGTTCTTC.